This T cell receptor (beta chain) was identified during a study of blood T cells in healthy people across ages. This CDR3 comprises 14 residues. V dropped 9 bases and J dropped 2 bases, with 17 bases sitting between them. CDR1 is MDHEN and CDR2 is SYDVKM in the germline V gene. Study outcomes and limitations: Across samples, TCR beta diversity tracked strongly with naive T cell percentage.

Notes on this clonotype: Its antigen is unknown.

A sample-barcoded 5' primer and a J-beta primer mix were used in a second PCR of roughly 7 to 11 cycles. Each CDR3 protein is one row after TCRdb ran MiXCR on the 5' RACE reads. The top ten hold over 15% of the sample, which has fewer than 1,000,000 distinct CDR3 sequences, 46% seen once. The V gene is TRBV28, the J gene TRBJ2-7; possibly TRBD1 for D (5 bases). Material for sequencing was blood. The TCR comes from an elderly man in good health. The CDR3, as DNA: TGTGCCAGTTCCCAATTTCAGGGAACCTACGAGCAGTACTTC. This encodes CASSQFQGTYEQYF.